This passage covers 29 T cell receptor beta chains from one sample sequenced in a study of cytotoxic CD8 clonotypes in ibrutinib-treated CLL. Profiling relied on immunoSEQ multiplex PCR, and the TCRdb table lists in-frame clones only, not all of them. The sample shows 100,000 to 150,000 clones, around 85% of them seen only once. Sequenced here: PBMCs, sampled after 24 months of ibrutinib treatment. These TCRs come from a human donor with chronic lymphocytic leukemia.

The genes are TRBV6-5 and TRBJ2-2; perhaps TRBD1 as D (7 bases). The V end was cut by 0 bases, the J end by 4 bases, with 12 bases between. Looked up from germline, CDR1 is MNHEY and CDR2 is SVGAGI. The CDR3 extends over 16 amino acids. In DNA form, the CDR3 reads TGTGCCAGCAGTTACTCGGACAGGACTATCACCGGGGAGCTGTTTTTT. This sequence encodes CASSYSDRTITGELFF.

This clone was counted a few times. The chain combines TRBV7-2 with TRBJ2-7; D is possibly TRBD1 (5 bases). V lost 0 bases and J 7 bases, leaving 22 bases between the germline ends. The CDR3 spans 17 residues. Germline V gives CDR1 SGHTA, CDR2 FQGNSA. CDR3 DNA: TGTGCCAGCAGCTTAGCGCTGTTCGCAGGGAACTCTGGTGAGCAGTACTTC. Translating gives CASSLALFAGNSGEQYF.

V and J are TRBV28 and TRBJ1-5, with TRBD1 identical over 7 bases. The CDR3 covers 16 residues. The J segment lost 0 bases and the V segment lost 8 bases, leaving 10 bases of the junction unmatched. From germline, CDR1 is MDHEN and CDR2 SYDVKM. Here the CDR3 reads CASGTQGLHSNQPQHF. DNA for the CDR3: TGTGCCAGCGGAACACAGGGGCTCCATAGCAATCAGCCCCAGCATTTT.

The V and J genes are TRBV1 and TRBJ2-2; the tabulated D call, TRBD2, remains unverified against the DNA. TRBV1 is termed a pseudogene. The CDR3 runs to 19 residues. The CDR3 DNA reads as TGCACCAGCAGCCACGACCGGACTAGCGGGAGGTATAGCACCGGGGAGCTGTTTTTT. It specifies CTSSHDRTSGRYSTGELFF.

The sample holds one count of this clone. This rearrangement joins TRBV4-2 to TRBJ2-3; TRBD2 matches at 12 bases. The CDR3 spans 17 residues. Germline CDR1 and CDR2: LGHNA and YNFKEQ. Losses at the gene ends were 3 bases for V and 3 bases for J; bases not matched to a gene: 7. The CDR3: CASSQELAGGPTDTQYF. The CDR3 DNA follows: TGTGCCAGCAGCCAGGAGCTAGCGGGGGGGCCAACAGATACGCAGTATTTT.

The rearrangement links TRBV28 to TRBJ2-7; TRBD1 is a possible D gene (6 bases). The germline V and J ends were trimmed by 7 bases and 0 bases, with 10 bases remaining between them. Germline V CDR1 and CDR2: MDHEN, SYDVKM. CDR3 length: 13 residues. CDR3 coding DNA: TGTGCCAGCAAGAGGGGGAACTCCTACGAGCAGTACTTC. Protein product: CASKRGNSYEQYF.

The gene calls are TRBV7-2 and TRBJ2-3, with 10 bases aligning to TRBD2. The CDR3 is made up of 15 amino acids. J was trimmed by 5 bases and V by 4 bases; bases with no gene match: 6. Germline V gene lookup returns CDR1 SGHTA and CDR2 FQGNSA. The CDR3 region is CASSSLAGAVDTQYF. CDR3 in DNA: TGTGCCAGCAGCTCCCTAGCGGGAGCAGTAGATACGCAGTATTTT.

This chain links TRBV19 with TRBJ1-2, with D possibly TRBD1 on 6 matching bases. Germline loops: CDR1 LNHDA, CDR2 SQIVND (reference sequence). The CDR3 runs 14 residues. The ends were cut back, 7 bases at V and 8 bases at J, with 20 bases in the middle. CDR3 DNA: TGTGCCAGTACCATAGGGACATCGGTTCCCGGCTACACCTTC. This translates into CASTIGTSVPGYTF.

The chain combines TRBV5-4 with TRBJ2-1; 9 bases are shared with TRBD1. The V gene's germline CDR1 is SGHNT and CDR2 YYREEE (reference sequence). The CDR3 length is 16 residues. The trim removed 3 bases at V and 1 base at J, leaving 5 bases unmatched. The DNA of the CDR3 is TGTGCCAGCAGCTGGATCGGGACAGGGTCCTACAATGAGCAGTTCTTC. Translating gives CASSWIGTGSYNEQFF.

V and J are TRBV6-1 and TRBJ1-5; D remains unclear. The CDR3 length is 15 residues. CDR1 is MNHNS and CDR2 is SASEGT in the germline V gene. Trimming cost V 4 bases and J 1 base, with 11 bases left between them. This chain's CDR3 is CASSGSPQSNQPQHF. CDR3 DNA sequence: TGTGCCAGCAGTGGCTCCCCCCAGAGCAATCAGCCCCAGCATTTT.

The gene calls are TRBV6-6 and TRBJ1-4; TRBD1 agrees at 8 bases. Losses at the gene ends were 2 bases for V and 9 bases for J; bases not matched to a gene: 8. The germline gives CDR1 MNHNY, CDR2 SVGAGI (reference sequence). The CDR3 is 15 residues long. This CDR3 reads CASSYKTGVSQKLFF. The CDR3 coding sequence is TGTGCCAGCAGTTACAAGACAGGGGTCAGCCAAAAACTGTTTTTT.

The chain combines TRBV7-2 with TRBJ2-1; 11 bases fit TRBD2. Germline loops: CDR1 SGHTA, CDR2 FQGNSA. CDR3 length: 17 residues. Unmatched junction bases numbered 9, after V lost 1 base and J lost 7 bases. The CDR3 protein is CASSLGQTSGVKNEQFF. In DNA, the CDR3 is TGTGCCAGCAGCTTAGGCCAGACTAGCGGGGTGAAGAATGAGCAGTTCTTC.

The chain combines TRBV5-4 with TRBJ2-7, with 7 bases identical to TRBD1. The CDR3 is 15 residues long. The ends lost 2 bases at V and 0 bases at J; junction bases unmatched: 5. Germline V gene lookup returns CDR1 SGHNT and CDR2 YYREEE (reference sequence). CDR3 region: CASSLGTESSYEQYF. CDR3 DNA: TGTGCCAGCAGCTTAGGGACAGAGAGCTCCTACGAGCAGTACTTC. Variable domain in full (rest from reference TRBV5-4 and TRBJ2-7): ETGVTQSPTHLIKTRGQQVTLRCSSQSGHNTVSWYQQALGQGPQFIFQYYREEENGRGNFPPRFSGLQFPNYSSELNVNALELDDSALYLCASSLGTESSYEQYFGPGTRLTVT.

DNA of the CDR3: TGTGCCAGCAGCGTAAATACAGGGACTGAAGCTTTCTTT. This sequence encodes CASSVNTGTEAFF. The genes are TRBV7-2 and TRBJ1-1, with D possibly matching TRBD1 (6 bases). V dropped 5 bases and J dropped 5 bases, with 12 bases sitting between them. The CDR3 length is 13 residues. CDR1 SGHTA and CDR2 FQGNSA come from the germline V gene.

J is TRBJ2-7 and V is TRBV28; weak D call: TRBD2 (6 bases). Germline assignment: CDR1 MDHEN and CDR2 SYDVKM. With 3 bases removed from V and 7 bases from J, the gap between germline ends came to 16 bases. The length of the CDR3 is 14 residues. The CDR3: CASSFAGLMGEQYF. The CDR3 DNA sequence: TGTGCCAGCAGTTTTGCGGGACTTATGGGGGAGCAGTACTTC.

The J gene is TRBJ2-6, the V gene TRBV15; TRBD2 might be the D (5 bases). Germline assignment: CDR1 LNHNV and CDR2 YYDKDF (reference sequence). V lost 7 bases and J lost 2, with 9 bases in between. The CDR3 has 14 amino acids. For the CDR3, the DNA is TGTGCCACCAAAACTAGAACTGGGGCCAACGTCCTGACTTTC. It yields the protein CATKTRTGANVLTF.

The chain combines TRBV7-3 with TRBJ2-7; TRBD2 matches at 10 bases. Germline V CDR1 and CDR2: SGHTA, FQGTGA. With V trimmed by 5 bases and J by 6 bases, 4 bases remained unmatched. This CDR3 has 13 amino acids. The CDR3 loop reads CASSRGLATEQYF. The DNA for the CDR3 is TGTGCCAGCAGCAGGGGACTAGCGACCGAGCAGTACTTC.

The chain uses TRBV18 and TRBJ2-3; tentative D call: TRBD1 (5 bases). CDR1 KGHSH and CDR2 LQKENI come from the germline V gene. This CDR3 has 15 residues. The germline V and J ends were trimmed by 3 bases and 1 base, with 11 bases remaining between them. Here the CDR3 reads CASSPAGAGTDTQYF. DNA of the CDR3: TGTGCCAGCTCACCTGCTGGGGCGGGCACAGATACGCAGTATTTT.

The rearrangement links TRBV4-2 to TRBJ2-1; TRBD2 aligns across 7 bases. CDR1 and CDR2 from the germline V gene are LGHNA and YNFKEQ. This CDR3 is 15 amino acids long. The V gene end was trimmed by 4 bases and the J gene end by 2 bases; junction bases not matched to a gene: 5. CDR3: CASSPRGITYNEQFF. The CDR3 DNA reads as TGTGCCAGCAGCCCGCGGGGGATCACCTACAATGAGCAGTTCTTC.

This clone was counted only a few times. This chain connects TRBV7-3 to TRBJ2-1; D might be TRBD1 (5 bases). CDR3 length: 15 residues. Trimming pared 5 bases from V and 5 bases from J, leaving 16 bases between. CDR1 and CDR2 from the germline V gene are SGHTA and FQGTGA. The CDR3 loop reads CASSPWAGKDNEQFF. The CDR3 DNA reads as TGTGCCAGCAGCCCGTGGGCAGGGAAGGACAATGAGCAGTTCTTC.

This clone is a singleton in its sample. The chain has TRBV6-6 and TRBJ2-3, with TRBD1 as a possible D gene (5 bases). The CDR3 is 13 amino acids. Germline V lookup: CDR1 MNHNY, CDR2 SVGAGI (reference sequence). V was clipped by 2 bases and J by 4 bases, with 7 bases between them. The CDR3 nucleotides read TGTGCCAGCAGTTACGTCAGGGCAGATACGCAGTATTTT. This sequence encodes CASSYVRADTQYF.

This clone was seen just once. This chain uses TRBV7-9 with TRBJ2-1, with 9 bases fitting TRBD2. The length of the CDR3 is 15 residues. J was trimmed by 12 bases and V by 5 bases; bases with no gene match: 14. Looked up from germline, CDR1 is SEHNR and CDR2 is FQNEAQ (reference sequence). In nucleotides, the CDR3 is TGTGCCAGCAGCCCGGGAGGGCGGGAGGGCCGCGGGCAGTTCTTC. Translated: CASSPGGREGRGQFF.

The chain has TRBV6-6 and TRBJ2-7; TRBD2 might be the D (5 bases). The V end was cut by 6 bases, the J end by 6 bases, with 24 bases between. Germline assignment: CDR1 MNHNY and CDR2 SVGAGI (reference sequence). CDR3 length: 16 residues. CDR3 DNA sequence: TGTGCCAGCAGCCACTCCTCCGGGATGACCTTTATCGAGCAGTACTTC. The encoded protein is CASSHSSGMTFIEQYF.

The chain joins TRBV6-5 to TRBJ2-1; either TRBD1 or TRBD2 may fit D (5 bases each). The V end lost 5 bases, the J end lost 4 bases, and 15 bases lay between the germline ends. In germline, CDR1 is MNHEY, CDR2 SVGAGI. The CDR3 is made up of 15 amino acids. The CDR3 loop reads CASSPDSGPYNEQFF. The CDR3 DNA reads TGTGCCAGCAGTCCCGATTCGGGGCCGTACAATGAGCAGTTCTTC.

This chain uses TRBV2 with TRBJ2-5; D may be TRBD1 (5 bases). Trimming left V 5 bases short and J 9 bases short, with 19 bases between. CDR3 size: 14 residues. Germline V gives CDR1 SNHLY, CDR2 FYNNEI. CDR3 DNA sequence: TGTGCCAGCAGTCCAAGGGCACTCCAGGGCGCCCAGTACTTC. Translated, it gives CASSPRALQGAQYF.

The CDR3 DNA sequence: TGTGCCAGCAGCCCGCGGACGCCCCCGAGGGGCTACACCTTC. Encoded protein: CASSPRTPPRGYTF. The rearrangement links TRBV7-9 to TRBJ1-2; no reliable D call. The CDR3 has 14 residues. V was pared by 5 bases and J by 8 bases, with 18 bases between. Germline V gene sequence: CDR1 SEHNR, CDR2 FQNEAQ (reference sequence).

The rearrangement joins TRBV28 to TRBJ1-2, with no clear D. The germline V gene has CDR1 MDHEN and CDR2 SYDVKM. The CDR3 contains 12 residues. Trimming removed 6 bases from V and 5 bases from J, with 10 bases in between. The CDR3 protein is CASRAEGYGYTF. CDR3 coding DNA: TGTGCCAGCAGAGCCGAGGGTTATGGCTACACCTTC.

The CDR3 sequence: CASRGTEGTGLGEQYF. As DNA, the CDR3 is TGTGCCAGTAGAGGAACGGAAGGGACAGGGCTTGGCGAGCAGTACTTC. This chain joins TRBV19 and TRBJ2-7; 9 bases agree with TRBD1. The germline V gene has CDR1 LNHDA and CDR2 SQIVND (reference sequence). This CDR3 has 16 residues. The ends lost 6 bases at V and 6 bases at J; junction bases unmatched: 15.

V is TRBV19 and J is TRBJ2-7, with no clear D. The CDR3 sequence is 15 residues long. Trimming pared 2 bases from V and 0 bases from J, leaving 11 bases between. In germline, CDR1 is LNHDA, CDR2 SQIVND (reference sequence). CDR3 DNA sequence: TGTGCCAGTAGTATACGATTTTATTACTCCTACGAGCAGTACTTC. This encodes CASSIRFYYSYEQYF.